The clone carrying this T cell receptor beta chain has a single count. These data belong to a study of T cell changes during pregnancy in multiple sclerosis. The protocol was immunoSEQ multiplex PCR, while the TCRdb copy is restricted to in-frame clones and leaves out a portion. The sample lists some 71,000 clones, under 95% occurring once. V was trimmed by 2 bases and J by 4 bases, leaving 11 bases between them. CDR3 size: 14 residues. Looked up from germline, CDR1 is MNHEY and CDR2 is SVGAGI. The chain uses TRBV6-5 and TRBJ1-2; no clear D gene. This receptor was taken from a female donor with multiple sclerosis, enrolled in a pregnancy study. Sequencing was performed on peripheral blood, taken in the third trimester of pregnancy. The CDR3 protein is CASSYDAGIYGYTF. CDR3 DNA: TGTGCCAGCAGTTACGATGCAGGCATCTATGGCTACACCTTC.